This T cell receptor (beta chain) was captured in a study of T cell repertoires in ileal Crohn's disease. Germline CDR1 and CDR2: MDHEN and SYDVKM. CDR3 length equals 13 residues. The V and J ends lost 4 bases and 11 bases respectively, with 15 bases between them. Repertoires were generated with immunoSEQ multiplex PCR, while TCRdb's copy carries only in-frame clones and drops some. The data contain approximately 12,000 clones, about 80% of them seen just once; the ten biggest clones take up under 5%. The material sequenced was ileal tissue. The J gene is TRBJ2-4, the V gene TRBV28; TRBD1 is a possible D gene (5 bases). The source of this sequence is an adult with Crohn's disease. This chain's CDR3 is CASSSFDRPFQYF. In nucleotides, the CDR3 is TGTGCCAGCAGTTCCTTCGACAGACCCTTTCAGTACTTC.